The 14 T cell receptor beta chains reported below all come from one sample, sequenced in a study of blood T cells in healthy people across ages. Alongside a J-beta primer mix, a sample-barcoded 5' primer served in a second PCR lasting about 7 to 11 cycles. TCRdb re-derived calls from the 5' RACE reads in MiXCR, one entry per CDR3 protein. The sample records roughly 800,000 distinct CDR3 sequences, 30% to 45% being singletons. The material sequenced was blood. The receptors were gathered from a man younger than 30 in good health.

This chain links TRBV7-8 with TRBJ2-3; D remains ambiguous. CDR1 is SGHVS and CDR2 is FQNEAQ in the germline V gene. There are 16 residues in the CDR3. The germline V and J ends were trimmed by 5 bases and 4 bases, with 19 bases remaining between them. CDR3 DNA: TGTGCCAGCAGCATCGAGGCGTCTAGACGGGCAGATACGCAGTATTTT. Translating gives CASSIEASRRADTQYF.

This chain links TRBV18 with TRBJ2-2; 8 bases fit TRBD1. Germline trimming cut 3 bases from V and 4 bases from J; bases unmatched to any gene: 10. Germline assignment: CDR1 KGHSH and CDR2 LQKENI. The CDR3 has 17 amino acids. This CDR3 is CASSPAGGASVTGELFF. CDR3 DNA sequence: TGTGCCAGCTCACCGGCAGGGGGCGCGTCGGTCACCGGGGAGCTGTTTTTT.

This chain links TRBV7-9 with TRBJ2-3; TRBD2 matches 10 bases. The CDR3 extends over 17 amino acids. V was clipped by 5 bases and J by 4 bases; unmatched bases: 12. Germline lookup yields CDR1 SEHNR and CDR2 FQNEAQ (reference sequence). In nucleotides, the CDR3 is TGTGCCAGCAGCCCAGTCGTCTCTAGCGGGGGTTCAGATACGCAGTATTTT. Amino acid sequence: CASSPVVSSGGSDTQYF.

The sample holds one count of this clonotype. CDR3 amino acids: CASSYSPSGRAYEQFF. The DNA for the CDR3 is TGTGCCAGCAGTTACTCGCCTAGCGGGAGGGCCTACGAGCAGTTCTTC. The chain carries TRBV6-6 and TRBJ2-1, with 12 bases aligning to TRBD2. CDR1 and CDR2 from the germline V gene are MNHNY and SVGAGI (reference sequence). The CDR3 totals 16 residues. V lost 0 bases to trimming and J lost 10 bases; unmatched junction nucleotides: 7.

The rearrangement joins TRBV6-5 to TRBJ2-4, with D possibly TRBD2 on 5 matching bases. The J call may be mistaken, given a closer DNA end match to TRBJ2-5. Germline CDR1 MNHEY, CDR2 SVGAGI. The length of the CDR3 is 13 residues. The CDR3 DNA reads TGTGCCAGCAGTGACGGGGTTGCCGAGACCCAGTACTTC. Translation gives CASSDGVAETQYF.

This sequence joins TRBV10-3 and TRBJ2-7, with 13 bases aligning to TRBD2. With 2 bases clipped from V and 4 bases from J, the junction kept 14 bases outside the gene matches. Per germline, CDR1 ENHRY and CDR2 SYGVKD. The length of the CDR3 is 19 residues. The CDR3 DNA reads as TGTGCCATCAGTGAGCGGGGACTAGCGGGGCAATCTCGGAAGTACGAGCAGTACTTC. Its translation: CAISERGLAGQSRKYEQYF.

This clonotype occurred many times. The chain combines TRBV20-1 with TRBJ2-3; D gene unclear. The CDR3 consists of 13 residues. V shed 0 bases and J shed 1 base, with 5 bases lying between them. Per the germline V gene, CDR1 is DFQATT and CDR2 is SNEGSKA (reference sequence). The CDR3 spells CSARDVRTDTQYF. The CDR3 nucleotides read TGCAGTGCTAGAGATGTTCGCACAGATACGCAGTATTTT.

V is TRBV4-3 and J is TRBJ2-3; possible D gene TRBD1, 6 bases. Germline V lookup: CDR1 LGHNA, CDR2 YSLEER. The length of the CDR3 is 18 residues. Trimming pared 4 bases from V and 2 bases from J, leaving 22 bases between. The DNA for the CDR3 is TGCGCCAGCAGCCCACGAGGGGTAGGGACAACTTTCACAGATACGCAGTATTTT. Protein sequence: CASSPRGVGTTFTDTQYF.

A few counts support this clonotype. The chain is built from TRBV4-3 and TRBJ2-5; no firm D call. The V and J ends lost 0 bases and 11 bases respectively, with 22 bases between them. The CDR3 has 16 amino acids. Germline values: CDR1 LGHNA, CDR2 YSLEER. In DNA form, the CDR3 reads TGCGCCAGCAGCCAAGAGTTCCAACGACATTACAATGAGCAGTACTTC. Its translation is CASSQEFQRHYNEQYF.

The chain is built from TRBV20-1 and TRBJ1-3; D might be TRBD1 (6 bases). V was shortened by 6 bases and J by 4 bases, with 13 bases between the two germline ends. CDR3 length: 13 residues. Germline V gene sequence: CDR1 DFQATT, CDR2 SNEGSKA (reference sequence). The CDR3 here is CSATGAAGNTIYF. As DNA, the CDR3 is TGCAGTGCCACGGGGGCAGCCGGAAACACCATATATTTT.

This clonotype was counted a single time. A much larger clone lies one base from this, so it may be a read error. This chain links TRBV4-3 with TRBJ2-1; D is unclear. The V and J ends lost 0 bases and 7 bases respectively, with 13 bases between them. Per germline, CDR1 LGHNA and CDR2 YSLEER. The CDR3 has 15 amino acids. Written as DNA, the CDR3 is TGCGCCAGCAGCCAAGATCGAGGTACTTTTAATGAGCAGTTCTTC. It codes for CASSQDRGTFNEQFF.

The chain has TRBV7-9 and TRBJ2-3; perhaps D is TRBD1 or TRBD2 (5 bases each). Germline CDR1 and CDR2: SEHNR and FQNEAQ (reference sequence). The CDR3 has 15 residues. Trimming pared 5 bases from V and 3 bases from J, leaving 15 bases between. The DNA for the CDR3 is TGTGCCAGCAGCCTCCCGTGGGGGATAACAGATACGCAGTATTTT. Protein sequence: CASSLPWGITDTQYF.

The chain combines TRBV4-3 with TRBJ2-7; D may be TRBD2 (5 bases). The tail of the sequence fits TRBJ2-5 better, so the J call may be wrong. The germline CDR1 and CDR2 sequences are LGHNA and YSLEER. CDR3 length: 15 amino acids. The CDR3 loop is CASSQVFDEGETQYF. The CDR3 coding sequence is TGCGCCAGCAGCCAAGTCTTTGATGAGGGAGAGACCCAGTACTTC.

A remark on this clonotype: A much larger clonotype is one base distant, so this may be a read error. This chain uses TRBV7-9 with TRBJ1-1; D gene unclear. Germline CDR1 is SEHNR and CDR2 is FQNEAQ (reference sequence). This CDR3 has 14 residues. Trimming pared 3 bases from V and 6 bases from J, leaving 14 bases between. The CDR3 nucleotides read TGTGCCAGCAGCTTTGACATGATCAACCCTGAAGCTTTCTTT. It yields the protein CASSFDMINPEAFF. The full variable domain, rest sourced from reference TRBV7-9 and TRBJ1-1, is DTGVSQNPRHKITKRGQNVTFRCDPISEHNRLYWYRQTLGQGPEFLTYFQNEAQLEKSRLLSDRFSAERPKGSFSTLEIQRTEQGDSAMYLCASSFDMINPEAFFGQGTRLTVV.